This T cell receptor (beta chain) was sequenced for a study of chemoradiotherapy in HPV16-positive cancers. Study summary: Candidate HPV-specific T-cell clones and common TCR motifs came from functional assays in a couple of HPV16-positive patients.

Clones were sequenced by immunoSEQ multiplex PCR, and TCRdb holds only the in-frame ones, with some missing. The table records some 14,000 clones, around four fifths of them present only once. The CDR3 is 14 amino acids. V shed 6 bases and J shed 8 bases, with 14 bases lying between them. Germline V gene lookup returns CDR1 SGHTA and CDR2 FQGNSA. Overall study results and limits: HPV-specific T cells were functionally defined from only a couple of HPV16-positive patients. During treatment, candidate HPV-specific clones and E7-related motifs expanded in tumor.

A single count supports this clone. Antigen: not known. Repeated repertoire sampling spanned the course of chemoradiotherapy. This clonotype was sampled from a human donor with HPV-associated anogenital cancer. Sample collection occurred from a patient who underwent chemoradiotherapy. The rearrangement joins TRBV7-2 to TRBJ1-6; D possibly corresponds to TRBD1 (6 bases). Here the CDR3 reads CASRSRGADSPLHF. The DNA of the CDR3 is TGTGCCAGCAGATCTAGGGGGGCTGATTCACCCCTCCACTTT.